Shown below are 17 T cell receptor beta chains from a single sample sequenced in a study of OX40 agonist ivuxolimab in advanced cancers. Preparation of the library involved the immunoSEQ multiplex PCR assay. This is the immuneACCESS table as TCRdb keeps it, with only in-frame sequences that have V and J called. A part of the clones is gone; compared with another copy, unresolved V genes explain less than half, and the rest is unexplained. A total of around 70,000 clones appear in this sample, less than 90% of them only once. The ten largest make up more than 0.45% of the sample. Here the sequenced sample was CD4+ or CD8+ T cells sorted from blood, taken in a trial of the OX40 agonist ivuxolimab. Every receptor here comes from an adult with an advanced solid tumor such as melanoma, head and neck, liver or kidney cancer.

The chain couples TRBV27 to TRBJ1-2; D gene uncertain. Deletions cut 0 bases from V and 7 bases from J, with 9 bases between. This CDR3 has 13 amino acids. From germline, CDR1 is MNHEY and CDR2 SMNVEV (reference sequence). CDR3 sequence reads: CASSLSGGLGYTF. CDR3 coding DNA: TGTGCCAGCAGTTTATCGGGTGGGCTTGGCTACACCTTC.

V gene TRBV28 combines with J gene TRBJ1-2; D call uncertain. Trimming shortened V by 2 bases and J by 7 bases, and 11 bases separated the two germline ends. Germline V gene sequence: CDR1 MDHEN, CDR2 SYDVKM. This CDR3 has 13 residues. The CDR3 nucleotides read TGTGCCAGCAGTTTACCGGGGAGGTCTGGCTACACCTTC. Translating it yields CASSLPGRSGYTF.

J is TRBJ2-1 and V is TRBV2; 7 bases map to TRBD1. Germline V gene data show CDR1 as SNHLY and CDR2 as FYNNEI. The CDR3 consists of 13 residues. The junction had 4 bases not matched to a gene; V was cut back by 6 bases and J by 5 bases. The CDR3 loop is CASRRDSNNEQFF. In DNA form, the CDR3 reads TGTGCCAGCAGAAGGGACAGCAACAATGAGCAGTTCTTC.

The gene calls are TRBV6-1 and TRBJ2-3, with D hard to call. V was cut by 2 bases and J by 3 bases, with 12 bases left in between. CDR1 and CDR2 from the germline V gene are MNHNS and SASEGT. The CDR3 sequence is 15 residues long. CDR3 bases: TGTGCCAGCAGTGAACGGACGATCGGGACAGATACGCAGTATTTT. Amino acids: CASSERTIGTDTQYF.

The chain uses TRBV6-1 and TRBJ2-5; 8 nucleotides match TRBD1. Trimming cost V 6 bases and J 5 bases; bases outside gene matches: 11. Per the germline V gene, CDR1 is MNHNS and CDR2 is SASEGT. CDR3 size: 15 residues. This chain's CDR3 is CASREGLYRGETQYF. CDR3 DNA: TGTGCCAGCAGGGAGGGCCTCTACAGGGGGGAGACCCAGTACTTC.

V is TRBV7-8 and J is TRBJ2-2; 9 bases are a match to TRBD2. CDR1 is SGHVS and CDR2 is FQNEAQ in the germline V gene. The CDR3 runs 16 residues. V dropped 1 base and J dropped 3; count of bases not matched to a gene: 3. CDR3 bases: TGTGCCAGCAGCTTAGTTGGCGGGAGGGACACCGGGGAGCTGTTTTTT. Amino acid sequence: CASSLVGGRDTGELFF.

The chain uses TRBV10-3 and TRBJ1-3, with D hard to call. The CDR3 spans 14 residues. V lost 7 bases and J 0 bases, leaving 10 bases between the germline ends. Germline CDR1 ENHRY, CDR2 SYGVKD. The CDR3 region has the DNA TGTGCCATCACCGACGGTTACTCTGGAAACACCATATATTTT. As protein: CAITDGYSGNTIYF.

This chain links TRBV10-3 with TRBJ2-5; D may be TRBD1 (6 bases). V was shortened by 7 bases and J by 2 bases, with 14 bases between the two germline ends. This CDR3 spans 14 amino acids. CDR1 is ENHRY, CDR2 SYGVKD, per germline. As DNA, the CDR3 is TGTGCCATCACCCGGGATGGGACACAAGAGACCCAGTACTTC. Translation gives CAITRDGTQETQYF.

V usage is TRBV7-6 and J usage is TRBJ2-5, with 7 bases fitting TRBD1. The CDR3 sequence is 15 residues long. Germline CDR1 is SGHVS and CDR2 is FNYEAQ. The ends lost 4 bases at V and 4 bases at J; junction bases unmatched: 9. The CDR3 loop reads CASSSGTGVTETQYF. The CDR3 nucleotides read TGTGCCAGCAGCTCGGGAACAGGGGTAACAGAGACCCAGTACTTC.

The rearrangement uses TRBV7-2 and TRBJ2-7; no firm D call. This CDR3 spans 13 amino acids. The V end lost 2 bases, the J end lost 5 bases, and 10 bases lay between the germline ends. Germline V CDR1 and CDR2: SGHTA, FQGNSA. The CDR3 DNA follows: TGTGCCAGCAGCTTAAAATTGGCCCACGAGCAGTACTTC. The encoded protein is CASSLKLAHEQYF.

The chain employs TRBV7-6 and TRBJ1-1, with TRBD1 identical over 12 bases. J was trimmed by 5 bases and V by 0 bases; bases with no gene match: 10. The CDR3 extends over 18 amino acids. Germline CDR1 and CDR2: SGHVS and FNYEAQ. The CDR3 DNA sequence: TGTGCCAGCAGCTTAGCACCGGGACAGGGGGCGCCCCGGACTGAAGCTTTCTTT. It yields the protein CASSLAPGQGAPRTEAFF. The full variable domain, its missing parts supplied by reference TRBV7-6 and TRBJ1-1, is GAGVSQSPRYKVTKRGQDVALRCDPISGHVSLYWYRQALGQGPEFLTYFNYEAQQDKSGLPNDRFSAERPEGSISTLTIQRTEQRDSAMYRCASSLAPGQGAPRTEAFFGQGTRLTVV.

The gene calls are TRBV6-6 and TRBJ2-3; D is possibly TRBD1 (6 bases). The length of the CDR3 is 14 residues. Germline V gene sequence: CDR1 MNHNY, CDR2 SVGAGI (reference sequence). With 4 bases removed from V and 6 bases from J, the gap between germline ends came to 14 bases. Here the CDR3 DNA reads TGTGCCAGCAGTTCCCTGGGGGCACGGGATACGCAGTATTTT. Protein sequence: CASSSLGARDTQYF.

This clone was detected only once. This chain connects TRBV6-1 to TRBJ2-4; D not certain. Germline loops: CDR1 MNHNS, CDR2 SASEGT. The CDR3 runs to 13 residues. Trimming removed 11 bases from V and 2 bases from J, with 13 bases in between. The CDR3 nucleotides are TGTGCCTCCTCCGTGGGATCCAAAAACATTCAGTACTTC. Translating it yields CASSVGSKNIQYF.

The chain employs TRBV5-1 and TRBJ2-3; perhaps TRBD1 as D (6 bases). Trimming stripped 0 bases from V and 0 bases from J, with 8 bases between. This CDR3 is 15 amino acids long. Per the germline V gene, CDR1 is SGHRS and CDR2 is YFSETQ. The CDR3 bases are TGCGCCAGCAGCTTGGGGCAGGGGAGCACAGATACGCAGTATTTT. It yields the protein CASSLGQGSTDTQYF.

The chain is built from TRBV7-2 and TRBJ2-7; 7 nucleotides line up with TRBD1. The CDR3 extends over 15 amino acids. The V segment lost 5 bases and the J segment 3 bases; nucleotides outside the gene matches: 10. Germline V CDR1 and CDR2: SGHTA, FQGNSA. The CDR3 DNA sequence: TGTGCCAGCAGCCTTCAAACAGGGGAAGGCTACGAGCAGTACTTC. Amino acid sequence: CASSLQTGEGYEQYF.

The J gene is TRBJ1-1, the V gene TRBV2; D not certain. V gave up 0 bases and J gave up 3 bases, with 8 bases separating them. The CDR3 has 14 residues. Germline V gives CDR1 SNHLY, CDR2 FYNNEI. In DNA, the CDR3 is TGTGCCAGCAGTGAAGCAGGGCTGGACACTGAAGCTTTCTTT. Its translation is CASSEAGLDTEAFF.

The genes are TRBV6-5 and TRBJ2-7, with 7 bases matching TRBD2. V lost 0 bases, J lost 6 bases, and 2 bases stayed unmatched. CDR3 length equals 13 residues. In germline, CDR1 is MNHEY, CDR2 SVGAGI. In DNA form, the CDR3 reads TGTGCCAGCAGTTACTCTACTAGCGCCGAGCAGTACTTC. Its protein product is CASSYSTSAEQYF.